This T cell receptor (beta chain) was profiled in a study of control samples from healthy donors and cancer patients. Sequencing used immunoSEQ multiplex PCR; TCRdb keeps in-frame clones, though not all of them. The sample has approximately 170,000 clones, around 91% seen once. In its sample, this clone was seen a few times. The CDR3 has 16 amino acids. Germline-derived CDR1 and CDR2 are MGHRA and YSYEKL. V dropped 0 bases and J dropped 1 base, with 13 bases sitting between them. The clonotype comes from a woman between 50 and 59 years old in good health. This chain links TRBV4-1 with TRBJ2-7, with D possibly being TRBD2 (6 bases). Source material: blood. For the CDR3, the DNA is TGCGCCAGCAGCCAAGATAATACGGGAGCGTCCTACGAGCAGTACTTC. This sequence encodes CASSQDNTGASYEQYF.